This TCR beta chain was sequenced for a study of cytomegalovirus exposure and HLA in healthy donors. Study-level results: Under in vitro conditions, a few CMV-associated chains were confirmed as specific for CMV antigens.

In the case of this clone: No antigen is known for it.

Use of 60 Vbeta and 13 Jbeta primers characterized the PCR. Clones were sequenced by immunoSEQ multiplex PCR, and TCRdb holds only the in-frame ones, with some missing. This repertoire shows roughly 48,000 clones, over 70% found once; its top ten account for roughly 2.9%. V lost 6 bases, J lost 0 bases, and 21 bases lay in between. Germline CDR1 and CDR2: ENHRY and SYGVKD. This CDR3 comprises 19 residues. The rearrangement uses TRBV10-3 and TRBJ1-6, with a possible D match to TRBD1 (5 bases). The sequence came from a man younger than 35 in good health and CMV-seronegative. The source material was PBMCs. This chain's CDR3 is CAISLTWGVESSYNSPLHF. CDR3 in DNA: TGTGCCATCAGCTTGACGTGGGGGGTCGAGAGCTCCTATAATTCACCCCTCCACTTT.